The 22 T cell receptor beta chains presented below share a single source sample, sequenced in a study of blood T cell repertoires in COVID-19. The method was immunoSEQ multiplex PCR; TCRdb's version includes in-frame clones alone and lacks a portion of them. The sample yields roughly 190,000 clones, 70% to 90% seen once. What was sequenced was peripheral blood. Source of these receptors: a man in his sixties with active or convalescent COVID-19.

This clone was detected once. The V call is TRBV18, the J call TRBJ2-5, with 9 bases identical to TRBD1. V gave up 5 bases and J gave up 4 bases; unmatched junction bases: 8. The length of the CDR3 is 15 residues. Germline loops: CDR1 KGHSH, CDR2 LQKENI. In DNA form, the CDR3 reads TGTGCCAGCTCATCCGGGACAGGGCTGAGAGAGACCCAGTACTTC. Amino acid sequence: CASSSGTGLRETQYF.

CDR3 sequence reads: CASTEAGDPPRELFF. The CDR3 DNA follows: TGCGCCAGCACAGAGGCCGGCGACCCGCCTAGGGAGCTGTTTTTT. The rearrangement links TRBV23-1 to TRBJ2-2; D unclear. TRBV23-1 is an ORF, and what it does is uncertain. CDR3 length: 15 residues. V dropped 7 bases and J dropped 9 bases, with 21 bases sitting between them.

The genes are TRBV15 and TRBJ2-5, with 8 bases matching TRBD2. The CDR3 sequence is 15 residues long. V lost 0 bases to trimming and J lost 4 bases; unmatched junction nucleotides: 4. The germline CDR1 and CDR2 sequences are LNHNV and YYDKDF (reference sequence). The CDR3 protein is CATSRDVRGGETQYF. The CDR3 DNA reads TGTGCCACCAGCAGAGACGTACGGGGGGGAGAGACCCAGTACTTC.

The chain is built from TRBV15 and TRBJ2-5; D possibly corresponds to TRBD2 (5 bases). The germline V and J ends were trimmed by 0 bases and 5 bases, with 13 bases remaining between them. Germline values: CDR1 LNHNV, CDR2 YYDKDF (reference sequence). The CDR3 sequence is 15 residues long. CDR3 region: CATSRDWLAEETQYF. The CDR3 DNA reads as TGTGCCACCAGCAGAGATTGGCTAGCCGAGGAGACCCAGTACTTC.

The chain joins TRBV29-1 to TRBJ1-1; 8 positions match TRBD1. Germline CDR1 and CDR2: SQVTM and ANQGSEA. The length of the CDR3 is 12 residues. The V and J ends lost 5 bases and 5 bases, in that order; junction bases with no gene match: 4. CDR3: CSVIQGVTEAFF. The CDR3 DNA reads as TGCAGCGTTATACAGGGGGTTACTGAAGCTTTCTTT.

V and J are TRBV7-2 and TRBJ2-3; 9 nucleotides align to TRBD2. Germline CDR1 reads SGHTA; CDR2 reads FQGNSA. The CDR3 has 16 residues. With 6 bases clipped from V and 2 bases from J, the junction kept 9 bases outside the gene matches. CDR3 DNA sequence: TGTGCCAGCAGTTTACAAGCGGGGGGTATCACAGATACGCAGTATTTT. Its protein product is CASSLQAGGITDTQYF.

The chain has TRBV2 and TRBJ1-1; a possible D gene is TRBD1 (5 bases). Trimming took 4 bases from V and 5 from J, leaving 8 bases between them. Germline V CDR1 and CDR2: SNHLY, FYNNEI. This CDR3 contains 12 residues. The CDR3 DNA follows: TGTGCCAGCAGTGCCTACAGGACTGAAGCTTTCTTT. It codes for CASSAYRTEAFF. The entire variable domain, with the rest obtained from reference TRBV2 and TRBJ1-1, is as follows: EPEVTQTPSHQVTQMGQEVILRCVPISNHLYFYWYRQILGQKVEFLVSFYNNEISEKSEIFDDQFSVERPDGSNFTLKIRSTKLEDSAMYFCASSAYRTEAFFGQGTRLTVV.

The rearrangement links TRBV6-1 to TRBJ2-2; no firm D call. With 4 bases removed from V and 6 bases from J, the gap between germline ends came to 21 bases. The germline V gene encodes CDR1 MNHNS and CDR2 SASEGT. CDR3 size: 17 residues. CDR3 bases: TGTGCCAGCAGTGGGCCCTATTTACAGTCGTTTCCCGGGGAGCTGTTTTTT. Protein: CASSGPYLQSFPGELFF.

This chain links TRBV19 with TRBJ1-2, with D perhaps TRBD1 (6 bases). CDR1 and CDR2 from the germline V gene are LNHDA and SQIVND (reference sequence). Trimming took off 5 bases at V and 4 bases at J, with 17 bases between the two ends. The CDR3 is 15 amino acids. The CDR3 DNA reads as TGTGCCAGTAGTGGGGGGGCCACACCCTTCTATGGCTACACCTTC. Translating it yields CASSGGATPFYGYTF. Full variable domain (missing parts from reference TRBV19 and TRBJ1-2): DGGITQSPKYLFRKEGQNVTLSCEQNLNHDAMYWYRQDPGQGLRLIYYSQIVNDFQKGDIAEGYSVSREKKESFPLTVTSAQKNPTAFYLCASSGGATPFYGYTFGSGTRLTVV.

The chain employs TRBV7-6 and TRBJ2-5, with TRBD1 as a possible D gene (5 bases). V lost 5 bases to trimming and J lost 5 bases, with 6 bases between them. The germline CDR1 and CDR2 sequences are SGHVS and FNYEAQ. This CDR3 has 11 amino acids. The CDR3 here is CASSPGETQYF. The CDR3 DNA reads as TGTGCCAGCAGCCCAGGGGAGACCCAGTACTTC.

V and J are TRBV2 and TRBJ2-3, with D possibly being TRBD1 (6 bases). In germline, CDR1 is SNHLY, CDR2 FYNNEI. Trimming removed 5 bases at V and 0 bases at J, with 9 bases between. The CDR3 extends over 14 amino acids. CDR3 amino acids: CASSWTDSTDTQYF. CDR3 coding DNA: TGTGCCAGCAGTTGGACAGACAGCACAGATACGCAGTATTTT.

This clone showed up just once. This chain links TRBV7-9 with TRBJ2-1, with 11 bases fitting TRBD1. The CDR3 has 14 amino acids. The germline gives CDR1 SEHNR, CDR2 FQNEAQ (reference sequence). The trim removed 6 bases at V and 9 bases at J, leaving 7 bases unmatched. The CDR3 DNA is TGTGCCAGCAGTATGGGACAGGGGGACGGTGAGCAGTTCTTC. As protein: CASSMGQGDGEQFF.

The chain recombines TRBV2 with TRBJ2-7; unclear D gene. V was trimmed by 6 bases and J by 3 bases, leaving 6 bases between them. The CDR3 sequence is 11 residues long. The V gene's germline CDR1 is SNHLY and CDR2 FYNNEI. CDR3 region: CASSPNYEQYF. The CDR3 DNA is TGTGCCAGCAGCCCTAACTACGAGCAGTACTTC.

The V call is TRBV6-5, the J call TRBJ2-7; D is perhaps TRBD1 (6 bases). Germline CDR1 and CDR2: MNHEY and SVGAGI. This CDR3 is 14 amino acids long. V was pared by 6 bases and J by 0 bases, with 12 bases between. The CDR3 region has the DNA TGTGCCAGCAGCCGACAGGACACCTCCTACGAGCAGTACTTC. It specifies CASSRQDTSYEQYF.

The chain links TRBV5-6 to TRBJ1-3; D uncertain. The CDR3 contains 16 residues. CDR1 and CDR2 (germline): SGHDT, YYEEEE. V lost 1 base and J 0 bases, leaving 11 bases between the germline ends. The CDR3 DNA reads TGTGCCAGCAGCTTGCTCGGTGACATCTCTGGAAACACCATATATTTT. Protein: CASSLLGDISGNTIYF.

This clone was picked up one time. V usage is TRBV6-1 and J usage is TRBJ1-2; D remains ambiguous. Germline loops: CDR1 MNHNS, CDR2 SASEGT. V was cut by 2 bases and J by 3 bases, with 10 bases left in between. The CDR3 contains 14 residues. The CDR3 protein is CASSERGGDYGYTF. The CDR3 DNA sequence: TGTGCCAGCAGTGAACGAGGAGGAGACTATGGCTACACCTTC.

The J gene is TRBJ1-4, the V gene TRBV29-1; possibly TRBD1 for D (5 bases). The length of the CDR3 is 15 residues. CDR1 is SQVTM and CDR2 is ANQGSEA in the germline V gene. Trimming took 4 bases from V and 7 from J, leaving 19 bases between them. Written as DNA, the CDR3 is TGCAGCGTTGTTTTAGTTCGGGGGAGGCGTGAAAAACTGTTTTTT. Residues: CSVVLVRGRREKLFF. Together with reference TRBV29-1 and TRBJ1-4, the CDR3 gives the full variable domain: SAVISQKPSRDICQRGTSLTIQCQVDSQVTMMFWYRQQPGQSLTLIATANQGSEATYESGFVIDKFPISRPNLTFSTLTVSNMSPEDSSIYLCSVVLVRGRREKLFFGSGTQLSVL.

This clone is a singleton in its sample. V and J are TRBV11-2 and TRBJ1-1, with 8 bases aligning to TRBD1. This CDR3 region has 14 residues. Per germline, CDR1 SGHAT and CDR2 FQNNGV. J gave up 4 bases and V 1 base, and 2 bases lay outside the gene matches. CDR3 in DNA: TGTGCCAGCAGCTTAGGCAGGGGGCCCACTGAAGCTTTCTTT. It translates to CASSLGRGPTEAFF.

V and J are TRBV6-2 or TRBV6-3 and TRBJ2-1, with D hard to call. The CDR3 sequence is 12 residues long. V was cut by 2 bases and J by 8 bases, with 7 bases left in between. Germline CDR1 is MNHEY and CDR2 is SVGEGT. The CDR3 nucleotides read TGTGCCAGCAGTTACCCCCAGGATGAGCAGTTCTTC. Its protein is CASSYPQDEQFF.

The chain links TRBV25-1 to TRBJ1-2; 9 bases map to TRBD1. The CDR3 extends over 16 amino acids. In germline, CDR1 is MGHDK, CDR2 SYGVNS. The J segment lost 7 bases and the V segment lost 1 base, leaving 10 bases of the junction unmatched. The CDR3 reads CASSESPGQGGFGYTF. In nucleotides, the CDR3 is TGTGCCAGCAGTGAATCGCCGGGACAGGGTGGGTTTGGCTACACCTTC.

This chain uses TRBV5-1 with TRBJ1-1; D possibly corresponds to TRBD1 (6 bases). The germline CDR1 and CDR2 sequences are SGHRS and YFSETQ. The CDR3 has 13 amino acids. Trimming took off 0 bases at V and 6 bases at J, with 9 bases between the two ends. CDR3 coding DNA: TGCGCCAGCAGCTTGGAGGGGGAGTCTGAAGCTTTCTTT. Translation gives CASSLEGESEAFF. Full variable domain (remainder filled in from reference TRBV5-1 and TRBJ1-1): KAGVTQTPRYLIKTRGQQVTLSCSPISGHRSVSWYQQTPGQGLQFLFEYFSETQRNKGNFPGRFSGRQFSNSRSEMNVSTLELGDSALYLCASSLEGESEAFFGQGTRLTVV.

Regarding this clone: One end of the junction varies from germline; a read error may be responsible. This sample includes further DNA sequences coding for the same CDR3. The chain employs TRBV19 and TRBJ1-2; 9 nucleotides agree with TRBD1. This CDR3 is 15 amino acids long. Germline V gene data show CDR1 as LNHDA and CDR2 as SQIVND (reference sequence). The CDR3 DNA is TGTGCCAGTAGTCCCCGGACAGGGGCGGGTGGTGGCTATACCTTC. This codes for CASSPRTGAGGGYTF.